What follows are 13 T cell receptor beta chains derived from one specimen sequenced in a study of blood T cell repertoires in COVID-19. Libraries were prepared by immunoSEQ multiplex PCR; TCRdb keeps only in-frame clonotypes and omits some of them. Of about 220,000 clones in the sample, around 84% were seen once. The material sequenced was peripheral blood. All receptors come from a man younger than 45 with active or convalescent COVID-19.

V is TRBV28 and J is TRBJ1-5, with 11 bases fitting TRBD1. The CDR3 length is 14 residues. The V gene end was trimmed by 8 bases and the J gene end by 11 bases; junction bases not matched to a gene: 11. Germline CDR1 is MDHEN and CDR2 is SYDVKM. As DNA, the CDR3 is TGTGCCAGCTTATCAAGGGACAGGGGGTCGGCCCAGCATTTT. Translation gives CASLSRDRGSAQHF.

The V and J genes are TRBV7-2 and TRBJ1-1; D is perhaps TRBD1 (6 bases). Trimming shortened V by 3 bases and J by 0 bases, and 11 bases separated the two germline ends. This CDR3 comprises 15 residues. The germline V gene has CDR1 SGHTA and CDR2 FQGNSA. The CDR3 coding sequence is TGTGCCAGCAGCTTGATGGGGGCCCTGAACACTGAAGCTTTCTTT. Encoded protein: CASSLMGALNTEAFF.

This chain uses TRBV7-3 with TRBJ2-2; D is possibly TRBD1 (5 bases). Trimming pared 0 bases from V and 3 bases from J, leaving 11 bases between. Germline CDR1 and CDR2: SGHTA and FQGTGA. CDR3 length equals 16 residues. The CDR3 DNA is TGTGCCAGCAGCTTAACGCAGGGATTAGACACCGGGGAGCTGTTTTTT. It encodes CASSLTQGLDTGELFF.

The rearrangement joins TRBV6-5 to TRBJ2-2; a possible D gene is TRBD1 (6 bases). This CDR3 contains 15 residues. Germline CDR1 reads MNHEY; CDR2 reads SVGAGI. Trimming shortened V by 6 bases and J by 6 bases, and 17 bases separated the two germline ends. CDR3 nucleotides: TGTGCCAGCAGGGGTCAGGGGCACCAAGCCGGGGAGCTGTTTTTT. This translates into CASRGQGHQAGELFF.

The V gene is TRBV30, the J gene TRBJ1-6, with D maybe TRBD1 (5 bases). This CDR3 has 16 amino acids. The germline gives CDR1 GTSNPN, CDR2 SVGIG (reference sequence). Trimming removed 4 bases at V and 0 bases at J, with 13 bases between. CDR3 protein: CAWTRGGSSYNSPLHF. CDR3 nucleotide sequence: TGTGCCTGGACCCGGGGGGGGAGCTCCTATAATTCACCCCTCCACTTT.

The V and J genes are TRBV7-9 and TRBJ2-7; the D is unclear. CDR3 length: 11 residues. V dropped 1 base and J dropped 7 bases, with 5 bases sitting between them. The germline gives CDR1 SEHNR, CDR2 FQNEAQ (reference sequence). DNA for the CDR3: TGTGCCAGCAGCTTAGTAGTTGAGCAGTACTTC. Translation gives CASSLVVEQYF.

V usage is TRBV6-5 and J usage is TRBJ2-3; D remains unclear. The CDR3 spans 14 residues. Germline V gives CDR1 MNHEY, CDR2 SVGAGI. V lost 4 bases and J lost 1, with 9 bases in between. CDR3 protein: CASSSRPGTDTQYF. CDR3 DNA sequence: TGTGCCAGCAGTTCACGTCCGGGCACAGATACGCAGTATTTT.

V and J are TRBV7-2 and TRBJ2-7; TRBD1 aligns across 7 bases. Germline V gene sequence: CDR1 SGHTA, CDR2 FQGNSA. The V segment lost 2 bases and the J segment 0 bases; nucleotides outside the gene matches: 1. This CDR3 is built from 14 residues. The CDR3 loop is CASSLNRGSYEQYF. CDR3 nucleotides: TGTGCCAGCAGCTTAAACAGGGGCTCCTACGAGCAGTACTTC.

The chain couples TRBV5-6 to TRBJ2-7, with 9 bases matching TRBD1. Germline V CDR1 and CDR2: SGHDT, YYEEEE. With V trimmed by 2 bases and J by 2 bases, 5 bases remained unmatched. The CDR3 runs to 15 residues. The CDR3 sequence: CASSFRDRATYEQYF. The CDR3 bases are TGTGCCAGCAGCTTCCGGGACAGGGCAACCTACGAGCAGTACTTC.

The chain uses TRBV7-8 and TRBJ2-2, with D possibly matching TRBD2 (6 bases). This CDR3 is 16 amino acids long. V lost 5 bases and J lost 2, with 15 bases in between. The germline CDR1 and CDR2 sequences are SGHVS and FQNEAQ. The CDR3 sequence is CASSARVGGNTGELFF. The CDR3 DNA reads TGTGCCAGCAGCGCTCGTGTGGGGGGAAACACCGGGGAGCTGTTTTTT.

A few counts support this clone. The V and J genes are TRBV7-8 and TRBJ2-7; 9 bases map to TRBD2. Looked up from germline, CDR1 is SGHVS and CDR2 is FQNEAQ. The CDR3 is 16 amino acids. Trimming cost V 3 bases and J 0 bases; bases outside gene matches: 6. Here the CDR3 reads CASSFLAGGSSYEQYF. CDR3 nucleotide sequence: TGTGCCAGCAGCTTTTTGGCGGGAGGGAGCTCCTACGAGCAGTACTTC.

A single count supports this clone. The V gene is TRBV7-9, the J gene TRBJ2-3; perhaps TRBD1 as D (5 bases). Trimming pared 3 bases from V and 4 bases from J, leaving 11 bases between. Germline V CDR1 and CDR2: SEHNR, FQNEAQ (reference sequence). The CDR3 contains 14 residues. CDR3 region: CASSLSQGADTQYF. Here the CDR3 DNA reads TGTGCCAGCAGCTTGTCCCAGGGTGCAGATACGCAGTATTTT.

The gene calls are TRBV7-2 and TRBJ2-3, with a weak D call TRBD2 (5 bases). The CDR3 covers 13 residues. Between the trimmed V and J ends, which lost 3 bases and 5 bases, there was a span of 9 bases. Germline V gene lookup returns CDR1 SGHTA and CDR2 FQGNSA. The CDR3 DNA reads TGTGCCAGCAGCTTTGCCGGGGTAGATACGCAGTATTTT. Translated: CASSFAGVDTQYF.